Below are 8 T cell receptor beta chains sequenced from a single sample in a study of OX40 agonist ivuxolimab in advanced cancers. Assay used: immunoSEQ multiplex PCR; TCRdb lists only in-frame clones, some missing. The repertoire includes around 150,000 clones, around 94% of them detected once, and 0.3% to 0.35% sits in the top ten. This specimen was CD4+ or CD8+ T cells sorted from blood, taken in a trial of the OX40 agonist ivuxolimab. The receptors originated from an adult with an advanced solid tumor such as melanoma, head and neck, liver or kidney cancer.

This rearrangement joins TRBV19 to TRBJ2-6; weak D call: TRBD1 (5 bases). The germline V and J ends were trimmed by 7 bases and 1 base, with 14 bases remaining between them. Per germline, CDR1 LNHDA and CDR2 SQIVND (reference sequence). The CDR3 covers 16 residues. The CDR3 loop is CASNGVGRSGANVLTF. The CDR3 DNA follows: TGTGCCAGTAATGGGGTGGGGCGGTCTGGGGCCAACGTCCTGACTTTC.

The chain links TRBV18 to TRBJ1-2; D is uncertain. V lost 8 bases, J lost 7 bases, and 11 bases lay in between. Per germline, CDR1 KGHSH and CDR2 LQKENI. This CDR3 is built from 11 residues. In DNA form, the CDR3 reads TGTGCCAGCAGACTATTGGGTGGCTACACCTTC. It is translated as CASRLLGGYTF.

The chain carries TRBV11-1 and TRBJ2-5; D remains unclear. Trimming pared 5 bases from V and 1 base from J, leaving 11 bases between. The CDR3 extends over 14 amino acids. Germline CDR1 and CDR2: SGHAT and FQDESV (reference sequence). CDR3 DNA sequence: TGTGCCAGCAGCGCACGACTCTCCCAAGAGACCCAGTACTTC. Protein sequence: CASSARLSQETQYF.

This CDR3 reads CASSALDRGLVRANVLTF. The DNA of the CDR3 is TGTGCCAGCAGTGCCCTGGACAGGGGGCTGGTAAGGGCCAACGTCCTGACTTTC. The V and J genes are TRBV27 and TRBJ2-6; 11 bases align to TRBD1. The germline gives CDR1 MNHEY, CDR2 SMNVEV (reference sequence). The trim removed 5 bases at V and 5 bases at J, leaving 11 bases unmatched. The CDR3 loop spans 18 amino acids.

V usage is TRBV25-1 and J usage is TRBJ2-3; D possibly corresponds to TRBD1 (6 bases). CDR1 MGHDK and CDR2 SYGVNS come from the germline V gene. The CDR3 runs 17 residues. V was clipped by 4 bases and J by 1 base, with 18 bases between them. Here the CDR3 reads CASSAKQGVKGTDTQYF. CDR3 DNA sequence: TGTGCCAGCAGTGCGAAACAGGGAGTAAAGGGCACAGATACGCAGTATTTT. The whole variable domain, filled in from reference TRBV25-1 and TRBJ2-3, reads EADIYQTPRYLVIGTGKKITLECSQTMGHDKMYWYQQDPGMELHLIHYSYGVNSTEKGDLSSESTVSRIRTEHFPLTLESARPSHTSQYLCASSAKQGVKGTDTQYFGPGTRLTVL.

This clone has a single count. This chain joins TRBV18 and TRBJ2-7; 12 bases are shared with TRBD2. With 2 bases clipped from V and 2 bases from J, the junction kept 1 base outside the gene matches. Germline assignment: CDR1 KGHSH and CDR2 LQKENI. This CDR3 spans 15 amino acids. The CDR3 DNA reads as TGTGCCAGCTCACCAGGACTAGCGGGGACCTACGAGCAGTACTTC. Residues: CASSPGLAGTYEQYF.

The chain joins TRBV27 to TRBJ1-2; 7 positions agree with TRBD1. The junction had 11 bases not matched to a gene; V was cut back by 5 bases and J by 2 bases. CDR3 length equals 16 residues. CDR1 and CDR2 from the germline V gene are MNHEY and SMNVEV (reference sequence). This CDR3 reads CASSLSPDRANYGYTF. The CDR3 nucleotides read TGTGCCAGCAGTCTCTCCCCCGACAGGGCCAACTATGGCTACACCTTC.

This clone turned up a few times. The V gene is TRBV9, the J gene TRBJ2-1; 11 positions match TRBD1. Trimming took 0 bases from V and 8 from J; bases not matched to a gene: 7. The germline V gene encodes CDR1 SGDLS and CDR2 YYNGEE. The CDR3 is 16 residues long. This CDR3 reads CASSVDPRTGGDEQFF. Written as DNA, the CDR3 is TGTGCCAGCAGCGTAGACCCCCGGACAGGGGGCGATGAGCAGTTCTTC.